This TCR beta chain was found in a study of cytomegalovirus exposure and HLA in healthy donors. General observations from the study: TRBV6-2, TRBV6-3 and some other V segments were unresolvable in 87-base-pair reads. It was reported that TCR beta sequences correctly inferred the HLA-A and HLA-B alleles for most subjects.

Concerning this clone: Its antigen is not known.

Germline-derived CDR1 and CDR2 are WSHSY and SAAADI. CDR3 length: 15 amino acids. Trimming shortened V by 6 bases and J by 4 bases, and 15 bases separated the two germline ends. PCR used 60 Vbeta primers and 13 Jbeta primers. The table came from immunoSEQ multiplex PCR; TCRdb's copy has only in-frame clones and leaves some out. The sample holds 89,000 or so clones, 70% to 75% seen once. Sequenced input: PBMCs. The rearrangement uses TRBV10-2 and TRBJ1-4, with a possible D match to TRBD1 (6 bases). The source of this sequence is a man aged 55 to 70 in good health and CMV-seronegative. CDR3 DNA: TGCGCCAGCAGGCTATCGGGGGGCCTTAATGAAAAACTGTTTTTT. Translated, it gives CASRLSGGLNEKLFF.